This T cell receptor (beta chain) comes out of a study of graft-versus-host responses after intestinal transplantation. Whole-study results and caveats: Recipient marrow harbored GvH clones, some of which surfaced first in ileum or blood.

Libraries were prepared by immunoSEQ multiplex PCR; TCRdb keeps only in-frame clonotypes and omits some of them. The sample lists about 39,000 clones, approximately 93% occurring once. Of note for this clone: The target antigen is unknown. At the DNA level, this CDR3 is encoded by other sequences in the same sample as well.

The TCR was taken from a human donor who was the organ donor for an intestinal transplant. Source: unstimulated CD8+ T cells sorted from spleen or lymph node cells, taken before transplant.

CDR3 in DNA: TGTGCCAGCAGCTTAACTGACAGGGGTTGGGGGGAAGCTTTCTTT. It specifies CASSLTDRGWGEAFF. V and J are TRBV7-9 and TRBJ1-1, with TRBD1 matching over 8 bases. The CDR3 extends over 15 amino acids. V lost 2 bases to trimming and J lost 8 bases; unmatched junction nucleotides: 10. Germline V CDR1 and CDR2: SEHNR, FQNEAQ (reference sequence).